This is a list of T cell receptor beta chains from one sample in a study of human T cells and chemical hapten exposure. TCRdb recomputed calls from the RACE reads with MiXCR, one row per CDR3 protein. The table shows tens of thousands of distinct CDR3 sequences, with about 9.2% occurring only once. The sample here was whole blood, taken in connection with sensitization to the hapten diphenylcyclopropenone (DPC). The receptors here all came from a woman between 35 and 50 years old with alopecia areata. Some clones in this sample may be carry-over from other donors' samples. Both conserved end residues are part of each CDR3. Clone size appears in some rows only: once, few, many, or a class for an expanded clone.

v_call | cdr3_length | clone_size | cdr3_aa
TRBV3-1 | 9 | NA | CASTNTQYF
TRBV7-9 | 14 | many | CASRMTGGDYGYTF
TRBV6-5 | 14 | many | CASSRENSYNEQFF
TRBV20-1 | 14 | many | CSASPSGGASEQFF
TRBV30 | 12 | many | CAWRSSNQPQHF
TRBV6-6 | 14 | many | CASSYAAKQEKLFF
TRBV4-1 | 14 | many | CASSQDPDRETQYF
TRBV9 | 14 | many | CASSVGTDNQPQHF
TRBV2 | 17 | few | CASSGGTGAAWRYGYTF
TRBV6-5 | 15 | many | CASSYRRMGQETQYF
TRBV20-1 | 16 | many | CSARDPGLAGGYEQYF
TRBV5-6 | 16 | few | CASSSMLTGTGTSQYF
TRBV6-2/TRBV6-3 | 15 | few | CASSNGPLGTDTQYF
TRBV6-2/TRBV6-3 | 11 | NA | CASQRGTEAFF
TRBV21-1 | 17 | many | CASSKVARATSDYGYTF
TRBV29-1 | 14 | few | CSVEDPRGGETQYF
TRBV5-5 | 15 | many | CASSLEGLASETQYF
TRBV5-1 | 13 | many | CASSLPGGNGYTF
TRBV7-9 | 18 | many | CASSSSPGGKLRTGELFF
TRBV15 | 18 | few | CATSRDSNTGTGVQPQHF
TRBV7-9 | 13 | NA | CASHELNTGELFF